The clone carrying this T cell receptor beta chain has a handful of counts. These data are taken from a study of Graves' ophthalmopathy and Graves' hyperthyroidism. From RNA, the CDR3 regions of TCR beta chains were amplified and sequenced. HTBI primers were used in a first-round RT-PCR, which preceded a second-round multiplex PCR. TCRdb itself ran the multiplex PCR reads through MiXCR, one entry per CDR3 protein. The sample yields 450,000 to 600,000 distinct CDR3 sequences, under 40% seen once. The length of the CDR3 is 19 residues. Germline assignment: CDR1 SEHNR and CDR2 FQNEAQ (reference sequence). V shed 1 base and J 4 bases; nucleotides not matched to a gene: 11.

The sequence was collected from an adult man with Graves' hyperthyroidism. What was sequenced was peripheral blood or thyroid tissue (not recorded which). V gene TRBV7-9 combines with J gene TRBJ2-2; 11 nucleotides align to TRBD2. The CDR3 DNA sequence: TGTGCCAGCAGCTTAGACCCCCCACTAGCGGGAGCGAGCACCGGGGAGCTGTTTTTT. The encoded protein is CASSLDPPLAGASTGELFF.